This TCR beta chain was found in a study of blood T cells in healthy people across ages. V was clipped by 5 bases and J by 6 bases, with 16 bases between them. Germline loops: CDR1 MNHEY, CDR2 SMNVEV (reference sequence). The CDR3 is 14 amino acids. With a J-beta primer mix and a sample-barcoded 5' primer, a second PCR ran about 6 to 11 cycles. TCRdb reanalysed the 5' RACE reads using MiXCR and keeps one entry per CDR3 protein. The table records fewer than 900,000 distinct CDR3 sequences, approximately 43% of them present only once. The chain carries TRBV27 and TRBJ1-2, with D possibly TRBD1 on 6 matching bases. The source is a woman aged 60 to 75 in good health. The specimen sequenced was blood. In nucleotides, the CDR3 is TGTGCCAGCAGTAACGGCGGGGGCCAGAATGGCTACACCTTC. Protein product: CASSNGGGQNGYTF.